Described below is a single T cell receptor (beta chain) sequence and its context. The target antigen is unknown. One junction end does not reproduce the germline sequence, and a read error may be involved. These data belong to a study of tumor-infiltrating lymphocytes in primary liver carcinoma. Study in general: Tumors measured roughly 4.2 to 11 cm and were stage T1-T3 N0M0. General observations from the study: Tumor samples exhibited a significantly greater top-250-clone fraction than blood samples (p = 0.039). Only about 7-25% of top clones were detected in each of the five tumor regions.

Unsorted bulk tissue (about 18-30 mg) underwent RNA and DNA co-extraction. Using a constant-region primer together with ProtoScript II reverse transcriptase, TCR beta cDNA was made from around 500 ng of total RNA. Construction of TCR beta libraries relied on three successive nested multiplex PCR rounds employing slightly modified ARM-PCR. The first two PCR rounds used TRBV1-TRBV30 primers with a Cbeta primer, about 9 cycles each. TCRdb re-called the multiplex PCR reads through MiXCR, storing one row per CDR3 protein. The sample holds more than 45,000 distinct CDR3 sequences, roughly 80% seen once. CDR3 length: 13 residues. CDR1 and CDR2 from the germline V gene are SQVTM and ANQGSEA.

The chain has TRBV29-1 and TRBJ1-5; a weak D match, TRBD1 (6 bases). The sequenced sample consisted of liver tumor tissue from sampling region 5. Subset meaning: tumor region T5, tumor centre. The receptor comes from a man in his forties or fifties with primary liver carcinoma and hepatitis B virus infection. The CDR3 coding sequence is TGTAGTGTCGGAGGGGGAGCGAATCAGCCCCAGCATTTT. Translation gives CSVGGGANQPQHF.